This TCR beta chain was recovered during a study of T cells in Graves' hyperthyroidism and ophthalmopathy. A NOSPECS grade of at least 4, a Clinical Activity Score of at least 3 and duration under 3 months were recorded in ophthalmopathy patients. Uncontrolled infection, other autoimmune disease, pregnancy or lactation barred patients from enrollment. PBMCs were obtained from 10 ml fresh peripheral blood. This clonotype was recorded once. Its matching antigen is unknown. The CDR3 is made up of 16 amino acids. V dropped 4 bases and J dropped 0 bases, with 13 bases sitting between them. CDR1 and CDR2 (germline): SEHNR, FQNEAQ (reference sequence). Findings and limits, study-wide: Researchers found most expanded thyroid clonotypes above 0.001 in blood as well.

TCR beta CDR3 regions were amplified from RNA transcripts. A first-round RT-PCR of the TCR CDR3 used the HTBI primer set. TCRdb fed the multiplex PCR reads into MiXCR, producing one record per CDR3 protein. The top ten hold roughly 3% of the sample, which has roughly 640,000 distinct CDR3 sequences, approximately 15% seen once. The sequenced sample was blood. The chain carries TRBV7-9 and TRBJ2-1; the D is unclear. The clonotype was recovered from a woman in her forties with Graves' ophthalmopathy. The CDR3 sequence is CASSYPDPSSYNEQFF. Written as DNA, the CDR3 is TGTGCCAGCAGCTATCCGGACCCTTCCTCCTACAATGAGCAGTTCTTC.